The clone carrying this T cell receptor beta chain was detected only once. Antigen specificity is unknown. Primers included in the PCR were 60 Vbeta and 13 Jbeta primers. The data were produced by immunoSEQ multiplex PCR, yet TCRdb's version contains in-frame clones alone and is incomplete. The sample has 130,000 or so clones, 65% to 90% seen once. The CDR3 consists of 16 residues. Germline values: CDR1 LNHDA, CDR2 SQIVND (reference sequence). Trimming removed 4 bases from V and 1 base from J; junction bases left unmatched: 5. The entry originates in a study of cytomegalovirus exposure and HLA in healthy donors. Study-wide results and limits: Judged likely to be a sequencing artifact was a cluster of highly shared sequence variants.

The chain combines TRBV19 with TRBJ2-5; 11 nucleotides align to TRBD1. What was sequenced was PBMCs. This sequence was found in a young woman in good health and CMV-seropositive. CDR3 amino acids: CASSTGQGAGQETQYF. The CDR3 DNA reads TGTGCCAGTAGTACCGGACAGGGGGCAGGCCAAGAGACCCAGTACTTC.